This note documents a single T cell receptor beta chain sequence. What antigen it recognizes has not been identified. Within one base of it there is no much larger clone, and no base qualities were kept. This sample is drawn from a study of response to subunit inactivated influenza vaccine (dated by TCRdb to the late 2010s). In the study overall: The study used deep quantitative T cell receptor repertoire profiling to track responses to a trivalent subunit inactivated influenza vaccine.

The library was prepared using RT-PCR. This sample was sequenced with an Illumina HiSeq 2500. The public reads were run again by TCRdb, first through fastp at Q25 and then through MiXCR, and only productive beta chains were kept. One record per CDR3 amino acid sequence lists the most common genes and DNA. The sample has fewer than 750,000 distinct CDR3 sequences on record, 12% to 15% of them singletons. The ten largest account for approximately 10% of the sample. Findings and caveats that apply to the study as a whole: The authors proposed that each seasonal influenza vaccination may bring in only a limited number of new T cells.

From its cysteine to its phenylalanine, the CDR3 spans 13 amino acids. Solely the CDR3 DNA is kept, with 39 bases framed from the first base. CDR1 SEHNR and CDR2 FQNEAQ were looked up in the germline V gene (reference sequence). Between the V and J ends, shortened by 2 bases and 6 bases respectively, the junction contains 7 bases. Specimen: PBMCs from blood, collected 11 to 12 days after vaccination. This receptor was taken from a man between 45 and 60 years old who received an inactivated influenza vaccine. Donor details come from another sample of the same person, matched by shared clones. The V and J segments used are TRBV7-9 and TRBJ2-2; no D segment can be confidently identified. The DNA sequence is as follows: TGTGCCAGCAGCTTATCTGTTTCCGGGGAGCTGTTTTTT. The encoded protein is CASSLSVSGELFF.